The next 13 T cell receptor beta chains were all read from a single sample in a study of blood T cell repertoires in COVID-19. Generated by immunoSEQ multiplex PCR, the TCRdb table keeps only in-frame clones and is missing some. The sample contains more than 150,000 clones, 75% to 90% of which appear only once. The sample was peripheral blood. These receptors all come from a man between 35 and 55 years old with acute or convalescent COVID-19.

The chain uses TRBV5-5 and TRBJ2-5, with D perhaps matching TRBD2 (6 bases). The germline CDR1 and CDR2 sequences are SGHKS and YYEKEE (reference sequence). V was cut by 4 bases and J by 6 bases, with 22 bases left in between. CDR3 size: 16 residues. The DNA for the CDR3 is TGTGCCAGCAGCCCGGGATCGGGACTTGGGGAAAAGACCCAGTACTTC. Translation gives CASSPGSGLGEKTQYF.

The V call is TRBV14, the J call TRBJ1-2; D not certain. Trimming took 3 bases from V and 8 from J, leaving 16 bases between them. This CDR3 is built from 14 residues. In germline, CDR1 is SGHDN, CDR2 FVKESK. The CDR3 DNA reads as TGTGCCAGCAGCCATCGGGCCATCGGAGGGGGCTACACCTTC. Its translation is CASSHRAIGGGYTF.

The CDR3 sequence is CASSWTSGGVEDTQYF. DNA for the CDR3: TGTGCCAGCAGTTGGACTAGCGGGGGGGTTGAAGATACGCAGTATTTT. V and J are TRBV6-5 and TRBJ2-3, with 15 bases aligning to TRBD2. Germline assignment: CDR1 MNHEY and CDR2 SVGAGI. The junction had 4 bases not matched to a gene; V was cut back by 4 bases and J by 5 bases. This CDR3 is built from 16 residues.

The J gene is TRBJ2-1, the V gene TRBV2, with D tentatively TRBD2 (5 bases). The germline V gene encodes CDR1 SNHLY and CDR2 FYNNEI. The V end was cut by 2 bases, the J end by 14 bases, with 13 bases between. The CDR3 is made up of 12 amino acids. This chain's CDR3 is CASSEFGEIEFF. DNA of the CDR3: TGTGCCAGCAGTGAATTCGGGGAGATTGAGTTCTTC.

CDR3 sequence: CASSLAETYTYEQYF. The CDR3 coding sequence is TGTGCCAGCAGCTTAGCGGAGACGTACACCTACGAGCAGTACTTC. V is TRBV7-8 and J is TRBJ2-7, with D hard to call. The CDR3 runs 15 residues. Germline CDR1 and CDR2: SGHVS and FQNEAQ. V was clipped by 0 bases and J by 2 bases, with 11 bases between them.

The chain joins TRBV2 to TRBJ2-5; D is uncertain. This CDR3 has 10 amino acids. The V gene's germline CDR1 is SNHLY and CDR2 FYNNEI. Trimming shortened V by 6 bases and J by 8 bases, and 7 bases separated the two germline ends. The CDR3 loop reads CASRTQTQYF. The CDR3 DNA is TGTGCCAGCAGGACTCAAACCCAGTACTTC.

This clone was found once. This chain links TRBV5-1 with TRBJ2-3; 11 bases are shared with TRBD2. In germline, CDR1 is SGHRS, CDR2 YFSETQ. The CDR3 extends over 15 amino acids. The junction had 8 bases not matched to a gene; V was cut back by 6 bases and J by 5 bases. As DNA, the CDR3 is TGCGCCAGCACATTAGCGGGGGGGCGACAAGATACGCAGTATTTT. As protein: CASTLAGGRQDTQYF.

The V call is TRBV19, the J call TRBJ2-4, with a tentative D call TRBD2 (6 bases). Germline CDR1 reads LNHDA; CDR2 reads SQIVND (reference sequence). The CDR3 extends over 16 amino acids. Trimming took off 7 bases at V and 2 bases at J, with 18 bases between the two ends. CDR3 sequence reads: CASNSVGGNTKNIQYF. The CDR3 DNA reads TGTGCCAGTAACTCTGTGGGGGGTAATACCAAAAACATTCAGTACTTC.

As DNA, the CDR3 is TGTGCTAGTGGTTTGGCCAAACTAGCGGGGGTTCAAGAGACCCAGTACTTC. Protein: CASGLAKLAGVQETQYF. This chain links TRBV12-5 with TRBJ2-5; 11 bases are a match to TRBD2. Germline assignment: CDR1 LGHNT and CDR2 FRNRAP. The V segment lost 1 base and the J segment 2 bases; nucleotides outside the gene matches: 6. The CDR3 loop spans 17 amino acids.

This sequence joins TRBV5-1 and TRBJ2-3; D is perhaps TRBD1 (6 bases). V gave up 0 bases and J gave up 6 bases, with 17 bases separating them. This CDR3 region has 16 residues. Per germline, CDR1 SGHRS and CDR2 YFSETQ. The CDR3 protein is CASSLAGQGQGDTQYF. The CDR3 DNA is TGCGCCAGCAGCTTGGCGGGGCAGGGGCAGGGTGATACGCAGTATTTT.

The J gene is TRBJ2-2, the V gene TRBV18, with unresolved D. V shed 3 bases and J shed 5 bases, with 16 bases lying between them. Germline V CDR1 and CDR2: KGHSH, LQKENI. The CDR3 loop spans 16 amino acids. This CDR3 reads CASSPPNHGLTGELFF. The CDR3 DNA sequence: TGTGCCAGCTCACCGCCCAATCACGGGTTAACCGGGGAGCTGTTTTTT.

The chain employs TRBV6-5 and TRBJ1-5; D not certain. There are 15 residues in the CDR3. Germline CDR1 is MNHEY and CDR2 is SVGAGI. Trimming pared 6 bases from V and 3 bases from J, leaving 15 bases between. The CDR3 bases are TGTGCCAGCAGGTCCATCCGGGTCCTCAATCAGCCCCAGCATTTT. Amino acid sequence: CASRSIRVLNQPQHF.

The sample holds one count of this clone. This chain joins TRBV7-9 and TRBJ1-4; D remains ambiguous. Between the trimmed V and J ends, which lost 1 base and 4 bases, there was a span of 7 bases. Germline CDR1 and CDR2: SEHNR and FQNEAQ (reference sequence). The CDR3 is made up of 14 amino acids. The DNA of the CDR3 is TGTGCCAGCAGCTTAGATCCTTTTAATGAAAAACTGTTTTTT. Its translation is CASSLDPFNEKLFF.